This T cell receptor (beta chain) appears in the sequencing data of a study of blood T cell repertoires in COVID-19. This CDR3 has 13 residues. Trimming shortened V by 7 bases and J by 3 bases, and 13 bases separated the two germline ends. Germline CDR1 reads SEHNR; CDR2 reads FQNEAQ (reference sequence). Measured with immunoSEQ multiplex PCR; TCRdb has only the in-frame clones, and not every one. The data show some 170,000 clones, 93% seen once. Sequenced: peripheral blood. This TCR came from a woman aged 60-70 years with COVID-19, enrolled during active disease. The rearrangement joins TRBV7-9 to TRBJ2-7, with D unclear. CDR3 DNA: TGTGCCAGCACCTCCAGCACAGACTACGAGCAGTACTTC. As protein: CASTSSTDYEQYF.